This TCR beta chain was profiled in a study of T cell clonotyping in hematopoietic cell transplantation. Study-wide findings and caveats: Cells were unsorted, so CD4 and CD8 contributions were not separated.

This clone came up once. Its target is not known. Clones were sequenced by immunoSEQ multiplex PCR, and TCRdb holds only the in-frame ones, with some missing. The sample gives more than 6,500 clones, about 95% of which show up once; 1% to 1.5% is in the top ten. The J segment lost 6 bases and the V segment lost 6 bases, leaving 9 bases of the junction unmatched. The CDR3 has 15 residues. Looked up from germline, CDR1 is MDHEN and CDR2 is SYDVKM. The sample consisted of peripheral blood mononuclear cells, taken 30 days after allogeneic stem cell transplant. The TCR sequence derives from a male patient aged 60 to 75 who had an allogeneic stem cell transplant from an unrelated donor, so T cells may come from the graft donor. Some clones in this sample may be carry-over from other donors' samples. V and J are TRBV28 and TRBJ2-1, with 9 bases that match TRBD1. CDR3 amino acids: CASSGPGQGVNEQFF. CDR3 coding DNA: TGTGCCAGCAGCGGACCGGGACAGGGAGTCAATGAGCAGTTCTTC. The entire variable domain, with the rest obtained from reference TRBV28 and TRBJ2-1, is as follows: DVKVTQSSRYLVKRTGEKVFLECVQDMDHENMFWYRQDPGLGLRLIYFSYDVKMKEKGDIPEGYSVSREKKERFSLILESASTNQTSMYLCASSGPGQGVNEQFFGPGTRLTVL.